These 6 T cell receptor beta chains were all obtained from the same sample, sequenced in a study of T cell responses to AZD1222 COVID-19 vaccine. Method: immunoSEQ multiplex PCR; TCRdb's copy keeps in-frame clones and lacks some. The table lists 130,000 or so clones, approximately 93% of them singletons, with more than 0.8% in the top ten. The material was peripheral blood, obtained on day 0 of MenACWY control vaccination. Receptors originate from an adult in good health.

This rearrangement joins TRBV7-2 to TRBJ1-6, with no clear D. CDR1 SGHTA and CDR2 FQGNSA come from the germline V gene. The CDR3 runs to 15 residues. V was shortened by 0 bases and J by 7 bases, with 10 bases between the two germline ends. As DNA, the CDR3 is TGTGCCAGCAGCTTAGCGGGCGCATCGAATTCACCCCTCCACTTT. Protein product: CASSLAGASNSPLHF. Full variable domain (missing parts from reference TRBV7-2 and TRBJ1-6): GAGVSQSPSNKVTEKGKDVELRCDPISGHTALYWYRQSLGQGLEFLIYFQGNSAPDKSGLPSDRFSAERTGGSVSTLTIQRTQQEDSAVYLCASSLAGASNSPLHFGNGTRLTVT.

This clone was observed a few times. This chain links TRBV9 with TRBJ2-6; 9 bases are shared with TRBD2. The CDR3 runs 18 residues. The germline V gene encodes CDR1 SGDLS and CDR2 YYNGEE. Germline trimming cut 4 bases from V and 0 bases from J; bases unmatched to any gene: 8. This CDR3 reads CASSLTLAGSSGANVLTF. The CDR3 bases are TGTGCCAGCAGCCTGACACTAGCGGGTAGCTCTGGGGCCAACGTCCTGACTTTC.

V and J are TRBV20-1 and TRBJ1-1; D gene ambiguous. CDR1 and CDR2 from the germline V gene are DFQATT and SNEGSKA (reference sequence). The CDR3 loop spans 9 amino acids. The CDR3 region is CRVNTEAFF. CDR3 DNA: TGCAGAGTCAACACTGAAGCTTTCTTT.

The V and J genes are TRBV5-5 and TRBJ1-6; D is undetermined. The CDR3 totals 13 residues. With 0 bases removed from V and 14 bases from J, the gap between germline ends came to 12 bases. Germline values: CDR1 SGHKS, CDR2 YYEKEE (reference sequence). CDR3 in DNA: TGTGCCAGCAGCTTGGAAAAGCACGGGGCCCTCCACTTT. It is translated as CASSLEKHGALHF.

The rearrangement links TRBV4-2 to TRBJ1-1; TRBD1 might be the D (5 bases). Trimming cost V 2 bases and J 5 bases, with 9 bases left between them. Looked up from germline, CDR1 is LGHNA and CDR2 is YNFKEQ. The CDR3 runs to 13 residues. The CDR3 protein is CASSQKGHTEAFF. The CDR3 nucleotides are TGTGCCAGCAGCCAAAAGGGGCATACTGAAGCTTTCTTT.

The CDR3 DNA reads TGTGCCAGCAGTGTCCCCCCGGGACAGGGGGTAGGCGAGCAGTACTTC. Its translation: CASSVPPGQGVGEQYF. The chain employs TRBV6-1 and TRBJ2-7, with 11 bases identical to TRBD1. The trim removed 4 bases at V and 6 bases at J, leaving 11 bases unmatched. CDR1 and CDR2 from the germline V gene are MNHNS and SASEGT. CDR3 length: 16 residues.